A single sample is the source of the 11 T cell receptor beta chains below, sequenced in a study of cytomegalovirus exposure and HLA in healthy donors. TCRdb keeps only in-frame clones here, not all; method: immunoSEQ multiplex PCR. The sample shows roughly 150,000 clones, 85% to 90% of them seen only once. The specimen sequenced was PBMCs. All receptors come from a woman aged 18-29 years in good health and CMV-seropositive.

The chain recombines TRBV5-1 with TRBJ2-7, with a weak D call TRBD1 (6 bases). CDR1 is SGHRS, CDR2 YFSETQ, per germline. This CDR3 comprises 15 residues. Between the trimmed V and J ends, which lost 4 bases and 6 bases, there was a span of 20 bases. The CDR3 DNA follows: TGCGCCAGCAGCCCCACCCAGCACAGGGCGGGCGAGCAGTACTTC. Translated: CASSPTQHRAGEQYF.

CDR3 in DNA: TGTGCCAGCAGCTTTCTGGACAGGGAGGGTGGCTACACCTTC. Its translation: CASSFLDREGGYTF. The chain carries TRBV5-6 and TRBJ1-2; 8 nucleotides agree with TRBD1. The CDR3 totals 14 residues. V trimming: 2 bases; J trimming: 7 bases; junction bases outside the gene matches: 7. The germline V gene encodes CDR1 SGHDT and CDR2 YYEEEE.

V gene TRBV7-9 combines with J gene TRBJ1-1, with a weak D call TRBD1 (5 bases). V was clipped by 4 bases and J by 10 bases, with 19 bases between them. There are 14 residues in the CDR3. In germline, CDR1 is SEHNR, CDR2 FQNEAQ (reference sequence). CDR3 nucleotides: TGTGCCAGCAGCTCTAGTGGGGGGAAGGAAGGAGCTTTCTTT. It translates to CASSSSGGKEGAFF.

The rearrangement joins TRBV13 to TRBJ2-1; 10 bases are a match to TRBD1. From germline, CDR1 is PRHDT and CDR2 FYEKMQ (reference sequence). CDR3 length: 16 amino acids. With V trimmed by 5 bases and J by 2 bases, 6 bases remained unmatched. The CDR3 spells CASSRSGTGAYNEQFF. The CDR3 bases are TGTGCCAGCAGCAGGAGCGGGACAGGGGCCTACAATGAGCAGTTCTTC.

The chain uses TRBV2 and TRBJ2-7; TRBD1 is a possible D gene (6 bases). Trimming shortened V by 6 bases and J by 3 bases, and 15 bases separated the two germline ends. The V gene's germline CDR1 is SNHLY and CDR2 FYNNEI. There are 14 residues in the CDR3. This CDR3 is CASRRQAIFYEQYF. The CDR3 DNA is TGTGCCAGCAGGAGACAGGCTATATTCTACGAGCAGTACTTC.

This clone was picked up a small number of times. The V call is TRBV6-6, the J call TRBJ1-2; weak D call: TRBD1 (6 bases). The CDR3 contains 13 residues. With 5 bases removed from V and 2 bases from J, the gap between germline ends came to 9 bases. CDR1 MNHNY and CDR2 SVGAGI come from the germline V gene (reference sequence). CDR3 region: CASSPGQNYGYTF. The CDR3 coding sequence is TGTGCCAGCAGTCCCGGACAGAACTATGGCTACACCTTC.

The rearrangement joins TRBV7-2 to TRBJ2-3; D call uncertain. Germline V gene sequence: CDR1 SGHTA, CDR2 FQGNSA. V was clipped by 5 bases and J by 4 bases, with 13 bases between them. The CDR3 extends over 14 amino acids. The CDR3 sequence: CASSQFGGPDTQYF. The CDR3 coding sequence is TGTGCCAGCAGCCAATTTGGTGGGCCAGATACGCAGTATTTT.

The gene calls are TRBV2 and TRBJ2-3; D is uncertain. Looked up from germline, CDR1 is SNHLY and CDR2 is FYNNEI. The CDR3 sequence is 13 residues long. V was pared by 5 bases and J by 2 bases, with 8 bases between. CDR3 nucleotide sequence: TGTGCCAGCAGTTCGTCTCTCACAGATACGCAGTATTTT. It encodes CASSSSLTDTQYF.

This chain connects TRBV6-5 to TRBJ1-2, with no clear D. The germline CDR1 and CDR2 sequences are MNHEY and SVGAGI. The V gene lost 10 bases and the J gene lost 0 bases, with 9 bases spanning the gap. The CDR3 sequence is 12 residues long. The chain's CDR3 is CATKPANYGYTF. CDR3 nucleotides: TGTGCCACCAAGCCTGCTAACTATGGCTACACCTTC.

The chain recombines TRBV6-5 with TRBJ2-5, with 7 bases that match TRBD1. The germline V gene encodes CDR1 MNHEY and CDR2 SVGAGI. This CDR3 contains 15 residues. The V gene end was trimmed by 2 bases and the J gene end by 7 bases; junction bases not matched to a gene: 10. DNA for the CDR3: TGTGCCAGCAGTTACACAAAGGGGGCTGGCGGGACCCAGTACTTC. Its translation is CASSYTKGAGGTQYF.

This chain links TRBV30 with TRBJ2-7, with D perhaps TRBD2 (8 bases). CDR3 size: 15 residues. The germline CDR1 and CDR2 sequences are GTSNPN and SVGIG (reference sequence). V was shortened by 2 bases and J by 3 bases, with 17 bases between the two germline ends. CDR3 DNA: TGTGCCTGGAGTAGCGGGGGACAGCATCGCTACGAGCAGTACTTC. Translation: CAWSSGGQHRYEQYF.